This T cell receptor (beta chain) was profiled in a study of CD8+CD57+ T cells in acquired aplastic anemia. At the level of the study: Average DNA yield from sorted CD4+ and CD8+ cells was roughly 3 ug. Whole-study results and caveats: Patients and controls turned out to have roughly 29 CD8+ CDR3 sequences in common. Controls did not differ significantly from patients in CD8+ Simpson's diversity.

To note about this clonotype: Its cognate antigen is unknown.

The CDR3 is 13 residues long. The ends were cut back, 1 base at V and 0 bases at J, with 3 bases in the middle. Germline CDR1 is SNHLY and CDR2 is FYNNEI. Template material for TCR beta VDJ and CDR3 profiling consisted of genomic DNA. TCRdb redid the calling of the reads with MiXCR, one entry per CDR3 protein. This sample has about 270,000 distinct CDR3 sequences, with 55% to 65% found just once. This rearrangement joins TRBV2 to TRBJ1-2; no firm D call. This TCR was sampled from a human donor with severe aplastic anemia or a healthy control (not recorded which). Specimen: sorted CD4+, CD8+, or CD8+CD57+ T cells (not recorded which) from PBMCs. The CDR3 sequence: CASSEEANYGYTF. CDR3 coding DNA: TGTGCCAGCAGTGAAGAAGCTAACTATGGCTACACCTTC.